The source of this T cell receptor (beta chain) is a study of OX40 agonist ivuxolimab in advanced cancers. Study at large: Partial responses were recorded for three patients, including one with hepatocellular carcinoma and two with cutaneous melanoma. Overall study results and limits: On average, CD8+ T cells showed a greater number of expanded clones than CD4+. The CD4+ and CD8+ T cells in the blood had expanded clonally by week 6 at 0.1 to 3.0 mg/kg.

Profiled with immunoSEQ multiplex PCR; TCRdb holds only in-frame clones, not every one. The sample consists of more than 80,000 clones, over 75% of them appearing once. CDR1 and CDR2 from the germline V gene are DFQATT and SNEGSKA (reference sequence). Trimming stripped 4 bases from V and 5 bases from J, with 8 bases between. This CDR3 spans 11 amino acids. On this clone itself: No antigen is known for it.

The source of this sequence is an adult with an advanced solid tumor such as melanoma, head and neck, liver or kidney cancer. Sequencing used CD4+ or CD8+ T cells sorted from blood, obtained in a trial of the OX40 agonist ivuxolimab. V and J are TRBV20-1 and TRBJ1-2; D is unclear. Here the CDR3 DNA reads TGCAGTGCTACCTCGGGTTATGGCTACACCTTC. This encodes CSATSGYGYTF.